These 5 T cell receptor beta chains share one sample of origin, sequenced in a study of blood T cells in healthy people across ages. Sample-barcoded 5' priming and a J-beta primer mix drove a second PCR of roughly 7 to 11 cycles. TCRdb redid the calling of the 5' RACE reads with MiXCR, one entry per CDR3 protein. The sample carries about 930,000 distinct CDR3 sequences, about 29% recorded once. These data were also reused for a study on T cells of mothers and their children.

The sequenced sample consisted of blood. These TCRs come from a middle-aged woman in good health.

There are a few counts of this clonotype. The chain uses TRBV15 and TRBJ2-3, with 12 bases that match TRBD1. Per the germline V gene, CDR1 is LNHNV and CDR2 is YYDKDF (reference sequence). The CDR3 length is 15 residues. With 5 bases clipped from V and 4 bases from J, the junction kept 4 bases outside the gene matches. CDR3 loop: CATSGDRGHADTQYF. The CDR3 DNA reads TGTGCCACCAGCGGGGACAGGGGGCATGCAGATACGCAGTATTTT.

This clonotype was counted between two and nine times. The chain combines TRBV28 with TRBJ2-1; 9 bases are shared with TRBD1. V dropped 4 bases and J dropped 4; count of bases not matched to a gene: 5. The length of the CDR3 is 15 residues. The V gene's germline CDR1 is MDHEN and CDR2 SYDVKM. CDR3 sequence: CASSYPGTGYNEQFF. The CDR3 DNA follows: TGTGCCAGCAGTTATCCCGGGACAGGGTACAATGAGCAGTTCTTC. Together with reference TRBV28 and TRBJ2-1, the CDR3 gives the full variable domain: DVKVTQSSRYLVKRTGEKVFLECVQDMDHENMFWYRQDPGLGLRLIYFSYDVKMKEKGDIPEGYSVSREKKERFSLILESASTNQTSMYLCASSYPGTGYNEQFFGPGTRLTVL.

The V and J genes are TRBV28 and TRBJ1-4, with a tentative D call TRBD1 (6 bases). CDR1 is MDHEN and CDR2 is SYDVKM in the germline V gene. The CDR3 consists of 14 residues. V lost 8 bases and J lost 7, with 17 bases in between. The CDR3: CASLLGGLGEKLFF. DNA for the CDR3: TGTGCCAGCCTCCTGGGGGGGCTAGGTGAAAAACTGTTTTTT.

With regard to this clonotype: It may be a read error: a sequence one base away is much more abundant. V is TRBV4-3 and J is TRBJ2-1; TRBD2 matches 14 bases. CDR1 LGHNA and CDR2 YSLEER come from the germline V gene. The CDR3 totals 20 residues. The junction had 8 bases not matched to a gene; V was cut back by 1 base and J by 0 bases. In DNA, the CDR3 is TGCGCCAGCAGCCAAGGGGGACTAGCGGGGGACGGTAGCTCCTACAATGAGCAGTTCTTC. It specifies CASSQGGLAGDGSSYNEQFF.

This chain connects TRBV20-1 to TRBJ2-7, with unresolved D. The CDR3 contains 14 residues. CDR1 and CDR2 (germline): DFQATT, SNEGSKA (reference sequence). V lost 0 bases and J lost 2, with 11 bases in between. The CDR3 loop reads CSARDEGQPYEQYF. As DNA, the CDR3 is TGCAGTGCTAGAGATGAAGGCCAGCCCTACGAGCAGTACTTC.